The 5 T cell receptor beta chains below all came from one sample that was sequenced in a study of metastatic and nonmetastatic thyroid tumors. Patients were all untreated before their thyroid surgery. TCRdb called clones again from the PCR reads with MiXCR. Among about 24,000 clones listed, 20% to 30% were seen once. Material: blood. The receptor source for this set is a male donor with papillary thyroid cancer or a benign thyroid nodule (not recorded which). Some clones in this sample may be carry-over from other donors' samples.

The chain combines TRBV6-1 with TRBJ1-2; 9 nucleotides match TRBD1. V lost 5 bases, J lost 8 bases, and 9 bases stayed unmatched. Germline lookup yields CDR1 MNHNS and CDR2 SASEGT. CDR3 length: 14 amino acids. As DNA, the CDR3 is TGTGCCAGCAGTCCCCGGGACAGGGTCCTGGGCTACACCTTC. Translation: CASSPRDRVLGYTF.

The rearrangement uses TRBV20-1 and TRBJ1-1, with D tentatively TRBD1 (5 bases). Between the trimmed V and J ends, which lost 6 bases and 5 bases, there was a span of 19 bases. The length of the CDR3 is 14 residues. Germline loops: CDR1 DFQATT, CDR2 SNEGSKA (reference sequence). The CDR3 bases are TGCAGTGCCCTTCGAGTGGGGGGAGGGACTGAAGCTTTCTTT. Protein sequence: CSALRVGGGTEAFF.

By frequency in the sample, this clone is medium-sized. The rearrangement links TRBV6-5 to TRBJ2-1; 9 bases match TRBD2. The CDR3 runs 16 residues. Germline CDR1 and CDR2: MNHEY and SVGAGI. With V trimmed by 2 bases and J by 9 bases, 11 bases remained unmatched. CDR3 residues: CASSYGLAGVGGEQFF. CDR3 bases: TGTGCCAGCAGTTACGGGTTAGCGGGAGTTGGCGGTGAGCAGTTCTTC.

This clone has a count of ten or more. The chain combines TRBV5-6 with TRBJ1-2; D is unclear. Germline CDR1 is SGHDT and CDR2 is YYEEEE. Trimming took 5 bases from V and 2 from J, leaving 10 bases between them. This CDR3 has 13 amino acids. The CDR3 bases are TGTGCCAGCAGGGAAACGGGAAACTATGGCTACACCTTC. Residues: CASRETGNYGYTF.

This clone was found many times. The V call is TRBV7-9, the J call TRBJ2-1; TRBD2 is a possible D gene (6 bases). The V end lost 5 bases, the J end lost 3 bases, and 17 bases lay between the germline ends. This CDR3 has 16 residues. Germline V gene sequence: CDR1 SEHNR, CDR2 FQNEAQ (reference sequence). The CDR3 DNA follows: TGTGCCAGCAGCCTACAAGGCAGTAGCGGCTACAATGAGCAGTTCTTC. Translation: CASSLQGSSGYNEQFF.